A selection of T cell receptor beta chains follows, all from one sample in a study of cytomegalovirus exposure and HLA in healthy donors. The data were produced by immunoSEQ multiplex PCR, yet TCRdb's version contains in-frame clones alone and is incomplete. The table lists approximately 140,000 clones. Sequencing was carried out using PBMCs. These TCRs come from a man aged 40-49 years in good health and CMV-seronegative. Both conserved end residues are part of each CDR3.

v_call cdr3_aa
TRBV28 CASSQQGARDYGYTF
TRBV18 CASSPTGSSYEQYF
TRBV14 CASSQDRQGAGELFF
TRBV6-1 CASSLTGITGNTIYF
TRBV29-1 CSVESLNSAGQYF
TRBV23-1 CASRTGPTYNEQFF
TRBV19 CASKEGQRGTEAFF
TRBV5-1 CASSLDTRGNGYTF
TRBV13 CASSRWDKNYGYTF
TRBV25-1 CASRRQGGAEAFF
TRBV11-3 CASSLGSYPPAGEQFF
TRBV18 CASSPQLRQPNTGELFF
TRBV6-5 CASSDLSGYGYTF
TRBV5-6 CASSLVSGATEAFF
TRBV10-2 CASTGLIRGYEQYF
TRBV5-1 CASSLAGTGVNSPLHF
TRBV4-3 CASSQVGRDSSYNEQFF
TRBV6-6 CASSYAVQGNEQYF
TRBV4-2 CASSPSVLAYEQYF
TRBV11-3 CASSPRQGSTGELFF
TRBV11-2 CASASLAGNTGELFF
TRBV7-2 CASSSYSLSDTQYF
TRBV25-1 CASSGQGYQPQHF
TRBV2 CASSVGGTDTQYF
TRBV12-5 CASERGPMSSYNEQFF